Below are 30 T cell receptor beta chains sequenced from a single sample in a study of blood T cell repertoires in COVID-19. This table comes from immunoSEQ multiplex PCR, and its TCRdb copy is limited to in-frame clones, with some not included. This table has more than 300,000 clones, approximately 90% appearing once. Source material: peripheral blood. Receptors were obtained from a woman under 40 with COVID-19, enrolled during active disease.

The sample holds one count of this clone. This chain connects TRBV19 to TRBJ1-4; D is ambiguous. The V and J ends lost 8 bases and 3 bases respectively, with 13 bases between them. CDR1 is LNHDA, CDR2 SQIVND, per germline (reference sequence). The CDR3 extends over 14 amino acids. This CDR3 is CASLDPGSNEKLFF. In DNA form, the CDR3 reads TGTGCCAGTCTCGACCCGGGGTCTAATGAAAAACTGTTTTTT.

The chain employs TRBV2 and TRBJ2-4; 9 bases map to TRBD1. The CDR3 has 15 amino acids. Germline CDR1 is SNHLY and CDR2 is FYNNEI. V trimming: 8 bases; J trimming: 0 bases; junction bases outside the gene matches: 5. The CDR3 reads CASGGQGLAKNIQYF. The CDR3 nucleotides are TGTGCCAGCGGGGGACAGGGACTAGCCAAAAACATTCAGTACTTC.

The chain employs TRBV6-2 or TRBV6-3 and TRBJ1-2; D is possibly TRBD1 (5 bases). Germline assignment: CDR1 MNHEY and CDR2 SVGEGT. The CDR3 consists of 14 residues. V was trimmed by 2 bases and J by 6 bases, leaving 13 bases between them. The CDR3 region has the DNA TGTGCCAGCAGTTACCGGGCAGGGTCGGATGGCTACACCTTC. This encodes CASSYRAGSDGYTF.

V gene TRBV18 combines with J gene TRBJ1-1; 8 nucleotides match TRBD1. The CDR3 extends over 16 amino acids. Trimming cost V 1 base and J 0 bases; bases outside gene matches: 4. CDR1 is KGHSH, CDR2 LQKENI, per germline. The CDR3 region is CASSPLTGGMNTEAFF. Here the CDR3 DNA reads TGTGCCAGCTCACCACTCACAGGGGGGATGAACACTGAAGCTTTCTTT.

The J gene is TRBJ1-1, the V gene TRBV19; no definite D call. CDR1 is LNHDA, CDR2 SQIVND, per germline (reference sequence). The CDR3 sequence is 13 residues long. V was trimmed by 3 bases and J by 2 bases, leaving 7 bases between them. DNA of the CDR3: TGTGCCAGTAGTATGGGCAGCAACACTGAAGCTTTCTTT. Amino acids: CASSMGSNTEAFF. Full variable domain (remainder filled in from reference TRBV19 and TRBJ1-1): DGGITQSPKYLFRKEGQNVTLSCEQNLNHDAMYWYRQDPGQGLRLIYYSQIVNDFQKGDIAEGYSVSREKKESFPLTVTSAQKNPTAFYLCASSMGSNTEAFFGQGTRLTVV.

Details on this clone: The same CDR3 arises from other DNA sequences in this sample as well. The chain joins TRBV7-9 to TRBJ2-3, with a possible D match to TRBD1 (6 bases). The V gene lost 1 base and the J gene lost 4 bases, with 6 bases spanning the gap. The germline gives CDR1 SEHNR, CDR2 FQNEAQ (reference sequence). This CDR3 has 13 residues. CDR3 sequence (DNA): TGTGCCAGCAGCTTAGAGGGGGCAGATACGCAGTATTTT. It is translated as CASSLEGADTQYF. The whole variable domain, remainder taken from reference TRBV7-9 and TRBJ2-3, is DTGVSQNPRHKITKRGQNVTFRCDPISEHNRLYWYRQTLGQGPEFLTYFQNEAQLEKSRLLSDRFSAERPKGSFSTLEIQRTEQGDSAMYLCASSLEGADTQYFGPGTRLTVL.

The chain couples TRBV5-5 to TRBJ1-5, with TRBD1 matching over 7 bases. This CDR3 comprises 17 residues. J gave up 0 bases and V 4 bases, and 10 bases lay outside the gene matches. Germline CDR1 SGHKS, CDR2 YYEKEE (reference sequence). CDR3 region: CASSADPGQHSNQPQHF. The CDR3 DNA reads TGTGCCAGCAGCGCGGACCCGGGACAGCATAGCAATCAGCCCCAGCATTTT.

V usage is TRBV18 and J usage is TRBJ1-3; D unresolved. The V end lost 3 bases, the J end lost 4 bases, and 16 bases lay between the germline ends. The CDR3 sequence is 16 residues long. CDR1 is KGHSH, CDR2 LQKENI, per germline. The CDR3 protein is CASSPVGLSRGNTIYF. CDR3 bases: TGTGCCAGCTCACCCGTGGGCCTGAGCAGGGGAAACACCATATATTTT.

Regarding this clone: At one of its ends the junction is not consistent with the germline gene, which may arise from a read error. CDR3 nucleotides: TGTGCCAGCAGTTTATACTTGGCGGGGGGGCCCCGGGACTTC. Residues: CASSLYLAGGPRDF. J is TRBJ2-4 and V is TRBV28; 9 positions agree with TRBD2. This CDR3 contains 14 residues. Per germline, CDR1 MDHEN and CDR2 SYDVKM.

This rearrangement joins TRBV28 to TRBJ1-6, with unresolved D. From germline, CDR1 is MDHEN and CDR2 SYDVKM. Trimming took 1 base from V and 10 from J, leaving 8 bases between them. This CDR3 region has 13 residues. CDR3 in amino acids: CASSLSAGSPLHF. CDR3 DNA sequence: TGTGCCAGCAGTTTATCGGCGGGATCACCCCTCCACTTT.

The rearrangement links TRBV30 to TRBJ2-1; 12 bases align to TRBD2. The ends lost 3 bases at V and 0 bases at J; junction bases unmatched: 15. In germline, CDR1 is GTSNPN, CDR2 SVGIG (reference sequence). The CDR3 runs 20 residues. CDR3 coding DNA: TGTGCCTGGAGCGCCCCACTAGCGGGGGGCCCTCCGAGCTCCTACAATGAGCAGTTCTTC. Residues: CAWSAPLAGGPPSSYNEQFF.

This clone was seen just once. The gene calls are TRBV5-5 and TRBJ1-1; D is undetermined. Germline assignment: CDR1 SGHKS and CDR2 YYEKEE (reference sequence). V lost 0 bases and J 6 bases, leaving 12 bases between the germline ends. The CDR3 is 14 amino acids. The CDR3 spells CASSLASGSPEAFF. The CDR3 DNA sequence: TGTGCCAGCAGCTTGGCGTCTGGGAGTCCTGAAGCTTTCTTT.

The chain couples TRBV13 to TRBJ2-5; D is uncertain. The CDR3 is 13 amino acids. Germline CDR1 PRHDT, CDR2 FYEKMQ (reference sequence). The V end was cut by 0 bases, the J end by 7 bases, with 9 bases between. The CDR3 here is CASSLGRRGTQYF. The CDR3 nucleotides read TGTGCCAGCAGCTTAGGGCGCCGTGGGACCCAGTACTTC.

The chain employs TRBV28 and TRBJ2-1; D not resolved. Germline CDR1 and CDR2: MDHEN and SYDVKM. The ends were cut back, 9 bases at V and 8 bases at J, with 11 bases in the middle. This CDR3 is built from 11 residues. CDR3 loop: CASRVLHEQFF. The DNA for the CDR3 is TGTGCCAGTCGGGTCCTTCATGAGCAGTTCTTC.

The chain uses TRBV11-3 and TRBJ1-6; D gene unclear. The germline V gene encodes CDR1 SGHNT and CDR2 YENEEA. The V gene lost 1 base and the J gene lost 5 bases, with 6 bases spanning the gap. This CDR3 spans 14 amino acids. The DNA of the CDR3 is TGTGCCAGCAGCTTAGTCGCAGATAATTCACCCCTCCACTTT. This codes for CASSLVADNSPLHF. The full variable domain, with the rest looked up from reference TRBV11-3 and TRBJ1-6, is EAGVVQSPRYKIIEKKQPVAFWCNPISGHNTLYWYLQNLGQGPELLIRYENEEAVDDSQLPKDRFSAERLKGVDSTLKIQPAELGDSAVYLCASSLVADNSPLHFGNGTRLTVT.

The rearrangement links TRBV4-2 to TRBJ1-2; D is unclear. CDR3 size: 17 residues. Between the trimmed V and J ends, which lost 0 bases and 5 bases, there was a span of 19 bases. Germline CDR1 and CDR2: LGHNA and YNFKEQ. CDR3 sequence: CASSQDLRGAGRYGYTF. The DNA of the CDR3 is TGTGCCAGCAGCCAAGATTTGCGAGGAGCGGGCCGTTATGGCTACACCTTC.

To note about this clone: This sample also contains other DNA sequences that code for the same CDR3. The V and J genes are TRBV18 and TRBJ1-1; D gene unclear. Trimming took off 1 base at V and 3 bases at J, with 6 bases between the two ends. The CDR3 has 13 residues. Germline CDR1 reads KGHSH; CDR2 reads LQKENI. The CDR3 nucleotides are TGTGCCAGCTCACCACTCCGGGACACTGAAGCTTTCTTT. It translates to CASSPLRDTEAFF. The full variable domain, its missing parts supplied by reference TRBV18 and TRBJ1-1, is NAGVMQNPRHLVRRRGQEARLRCSPMKGHSHVYWYRQLPEEGLKFMVYLQKENIIDESGMPKERFSAEFPKEGPSILRIQQVVRGDSAAYFCASSPLRDTEAFFGQGTRLTVV.

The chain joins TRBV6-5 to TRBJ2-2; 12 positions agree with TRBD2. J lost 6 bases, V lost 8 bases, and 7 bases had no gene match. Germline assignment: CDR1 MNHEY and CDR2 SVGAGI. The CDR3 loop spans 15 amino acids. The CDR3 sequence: CASYRTSGASGELFF. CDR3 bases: TGTGCCAGCTATAGGACTAGCGGGGCTTCCGGGGAGCTGTTTTTT.

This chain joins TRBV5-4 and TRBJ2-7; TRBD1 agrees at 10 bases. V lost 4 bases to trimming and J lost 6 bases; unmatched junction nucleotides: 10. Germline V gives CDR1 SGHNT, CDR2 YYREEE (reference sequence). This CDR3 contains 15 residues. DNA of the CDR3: TGTGCCAGCAGCCAGGACAGGGGGACAAGAGGCGAGCAGTACTTC. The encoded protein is CASSQDRGTRGEQYF.

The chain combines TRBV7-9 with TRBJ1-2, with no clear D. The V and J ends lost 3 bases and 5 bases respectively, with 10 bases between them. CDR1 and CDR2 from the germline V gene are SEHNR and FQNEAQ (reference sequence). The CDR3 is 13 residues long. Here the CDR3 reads CASSLGSGYGYTF. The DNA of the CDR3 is TGTGCCAGCAGCTTGGGCAGTGGGTATGGCTACACCTTC. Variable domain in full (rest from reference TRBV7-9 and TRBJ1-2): DTGVSQNPRHKITKRGQNVTFRCDPISEHNRLYWYRQTLGQGPEFLTYFQNEAQLEKSRLLSDRFSAERPKGSFSTLEIQRTEQGDSAMYLCASSLGSGYGYTFGSGTRLTVV.

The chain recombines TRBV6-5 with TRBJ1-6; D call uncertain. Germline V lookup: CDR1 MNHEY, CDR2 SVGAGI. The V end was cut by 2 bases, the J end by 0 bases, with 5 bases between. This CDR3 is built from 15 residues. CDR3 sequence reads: CASSYGSSYNSPLHF. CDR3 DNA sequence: TGTGCCAGCAGTTACGGGAGCTCCTATAATTCACCCCTCCACTTT.

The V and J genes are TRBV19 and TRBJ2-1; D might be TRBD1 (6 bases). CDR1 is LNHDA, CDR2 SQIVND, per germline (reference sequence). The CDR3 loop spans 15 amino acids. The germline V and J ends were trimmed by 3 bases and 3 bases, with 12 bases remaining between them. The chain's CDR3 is CASSMGGRGYNEQFF. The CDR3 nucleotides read TGTGCCAGTAGTATGGGTGGCAGGGGCTACAATGAGCAGTTCTTC. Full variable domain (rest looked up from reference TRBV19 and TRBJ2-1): DGGITQSPKYLFRKEGQNVTLSCEQNLNHDAMYWYRQDPGQGLRLIYYSQIVNDFQKGDIAEGYSVSREKKESFPLTVTSAQKNPTAFYLCASSMGGRGYNEQFFGPGTRLTVL.

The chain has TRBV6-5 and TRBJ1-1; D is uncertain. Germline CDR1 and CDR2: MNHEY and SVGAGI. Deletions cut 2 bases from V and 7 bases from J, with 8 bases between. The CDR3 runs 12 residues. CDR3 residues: CASSYLGREAFF. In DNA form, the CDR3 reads TGTGCCAGCAGTTACCTGGGCCGTGAAGCTTTCTTT.

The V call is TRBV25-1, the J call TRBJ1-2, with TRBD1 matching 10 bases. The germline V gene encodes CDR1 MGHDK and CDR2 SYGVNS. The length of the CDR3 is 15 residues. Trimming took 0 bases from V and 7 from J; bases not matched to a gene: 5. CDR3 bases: TGTGCCAGCAGTGAATATGGACAGGGGGGCGGTGGCTACACCTTC. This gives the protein CASSEYGQGGGGYTF.

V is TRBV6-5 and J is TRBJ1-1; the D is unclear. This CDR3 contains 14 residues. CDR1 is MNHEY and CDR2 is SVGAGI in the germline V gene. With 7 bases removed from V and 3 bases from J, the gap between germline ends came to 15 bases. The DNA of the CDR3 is TGTGCCAGCATGCTGGGAGGAGGTGACACTGAAGCTTTCTTT. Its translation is CASMLGGGDTEAFF.

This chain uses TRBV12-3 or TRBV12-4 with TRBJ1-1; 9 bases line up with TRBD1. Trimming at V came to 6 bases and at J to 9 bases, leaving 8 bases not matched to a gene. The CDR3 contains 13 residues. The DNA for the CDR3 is TGTGCCAGCAGCACGGGACAGGGTATACAAGCTTTCTTT. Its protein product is CASSTGQGIQAFF.

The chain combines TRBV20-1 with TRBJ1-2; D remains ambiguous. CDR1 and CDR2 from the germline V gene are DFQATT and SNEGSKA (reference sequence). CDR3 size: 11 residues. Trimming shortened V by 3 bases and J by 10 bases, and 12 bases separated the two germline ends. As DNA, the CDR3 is TGCAGTGCTAGTTCGGGTCGGGACTACACCTTC. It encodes CSASSGRDYTF.

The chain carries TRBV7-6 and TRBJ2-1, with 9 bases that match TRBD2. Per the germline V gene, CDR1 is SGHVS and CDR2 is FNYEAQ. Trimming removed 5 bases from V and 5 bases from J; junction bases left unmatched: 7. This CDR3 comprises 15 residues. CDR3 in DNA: TGTGCCAGCAGCACTAGAGCGGGGGGCCACAATGAGCAGTTCTTC. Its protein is CASSTRAGGHNEQFF.

CDR3 sequence: CASSRERRSGELFF. CDR3 nucleotide sequence: TGCGCCAGCAGCCGTGAGCGAAGAAGCGGGGAGCTGTTTTTT. This chain joins TRBV4-3 and TRBJ2-2; D is uncertain. The CDR3 spans 14 residues. V was trimmed by 4 bases and J by 7 bases, leaving 13 bases between them. Per germline, CDR1 LGHNA and CDR2 YSLEER.

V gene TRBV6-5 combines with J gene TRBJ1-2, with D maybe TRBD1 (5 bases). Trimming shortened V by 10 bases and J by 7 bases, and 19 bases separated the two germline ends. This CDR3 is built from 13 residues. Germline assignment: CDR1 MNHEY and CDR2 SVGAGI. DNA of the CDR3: TGTGCCACTCGACCCCCAGGGACTGGTGGCTACACCTTC. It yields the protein CATRPPGTGGYTF.